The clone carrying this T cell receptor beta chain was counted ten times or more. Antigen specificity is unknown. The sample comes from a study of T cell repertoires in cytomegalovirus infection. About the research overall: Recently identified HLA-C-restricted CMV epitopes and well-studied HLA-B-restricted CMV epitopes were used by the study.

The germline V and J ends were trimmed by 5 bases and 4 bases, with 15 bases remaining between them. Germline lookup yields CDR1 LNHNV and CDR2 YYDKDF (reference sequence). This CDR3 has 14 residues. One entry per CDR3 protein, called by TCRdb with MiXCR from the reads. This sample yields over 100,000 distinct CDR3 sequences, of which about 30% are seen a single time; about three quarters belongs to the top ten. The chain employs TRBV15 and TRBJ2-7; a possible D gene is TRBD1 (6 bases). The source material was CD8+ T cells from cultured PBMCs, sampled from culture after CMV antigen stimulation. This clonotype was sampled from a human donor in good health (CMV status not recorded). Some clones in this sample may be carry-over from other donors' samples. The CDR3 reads CATSGQPDPYEQYF. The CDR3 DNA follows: TGTGCCACCAGCGGACAGCCGGATCCTTACGAGCAGTACTTC.